This is a list of T cell receptor beta chains from one sample in a study of T cell repertoires in cytomegalovirus infection. These TCRs' antigens remain unknown. One entry per CDR3 protein results from TCRdb running MiXCR on the reads. In the table there are approximately 770,000 distinct CDR3 sequences, 25% to 30% of which are singletons. Sequences were derived from cultured CD8+ T cells from PBMCs, sampled from culture after CMV antigen stimulation. All receptors derive from a human donor in good health (CMV status not recorded). Some clones in this sample may be carry-over from other donors' samples. Each CDR3 is given with its conserved first and last residue. The D gene is left open where the match is weak. The size of a clone is reported for some rows only, either as once, few or many, or as a class for expanded clones.

v_gene,d_gene,j_gene,abundance,CDR3nt,CDR3aa
TRBV6-2/TRBV6-3,-,TRBJ2-2,few,TGTGCCAGCAGTTATTGGCACAGACCCACACCGGGGGAGCTGTTTTTT,CASSYWHRPTPGELFF
TRBV29-1,-,TRBJ1-3,-,TGCAGCGTTGAAGTGGACAGTGAGACTTTAATGGGAAACACCATATATTTT,CSVEVDSETLMGNTIYF
TRBV10-3,-,TRBJ1-2,-,TGTGCCATCAGTGAGTTGGGACAAGTCGAGCGGTATGGCTACACCTTC,CAISELGQVERYGYTF
TRBV4-2,TRBD1,TRBJ2-3,-,TGTGCCAGCAGCCAAGGACAGGGTCCAACAGATACGCAGTATTTT,CASSQGQGPTDTQYF
TRBV7-6,TRBD2,TRBJ2-7,many,TGTGCCAGCAGCTTAGCGTTGACTAGCGCCGAGCAGTACTTC,CASSLALTSAEQYF
TRBV29-1,-,TRBJ2-5,few,TGCAGGAGTAGGGCGGGGGAGACCCAGTACTTC,CRSRAGETQYF
TRBV27,-,TRBJ2-5,-,TGTGCCAGCAGTTTATCGTCCGGACACTTGGTCCAAGAGACCCAGTACTTC,CASSLSSGHLVQETQYF
TRBV20-1,-,TRBJ1-2,-,TGCAGTGCTAAAGGAGACAGCACCAGAGGTGGCTACACCTTC,CSAKGDSTRGGYTF
TRBV10-3,-,TRBJ2-6,-,TGTGCCATCAGTGTGACTTTGAGCTCTGGGGCCAACGTCCTGACTTTC,CAISVTLSSGANVLTF
TRBV19,-,TRBJ2-7,-,TGTGCCAGTATTCACAGGGTCTACGAGCAGTACTTC,CASIHRVYEQYF
TRBV7-8,-,TRBJ1-2,few,TGTGCCAGCAGCTTAGCCGGGTCAGCTAGCTATGGCTACACCTTC,CASSLAGSASYGYTF
TRBV10-3,-,TRBJ2-6,few,TGTGCCATCAGTGATGTGGGCCGAGGGGCCAACGTCCTGACTTTC,CAISDVGRGANVLTF
TRBV7-2,-,TRBJ2-3,many,TGTGCCAGCAGCTTAGGACAGCCAGATACGCAGTATTTT,CASSLGQPDTQYF
TRBV7-9,TRBD1,TRBJ1-5,-,TGTGCCAGCAGCAGAGGGGGCAGAGGCCAGCCCCAGCATTTT,CASSRGGRGQPQHF
TRBV7-9,TRBD1,TRBJ1-6,-,TGTGCCAGCAGCGCCCCGGACAGGGTGGGGTCTTCACCCCTCCACTTT,CASSAPDRVGSSPLHF
TRBV10-3,TRBD1,TRBJ1-3,-,TGTGCCATCAGTGAGTCAGGGGGCGGAAACACCATATATTTT,CAISESGGGNTIYF
TRBV20-1,-,TRBJ1-5,many,TGCAGTGCTTCTGACAGTAACAGCAATCAGCCCCAGCATTTT,CSASDSNSNQPQHF
TRBV7-2,-,TRBJ2-1,many,TGTGCCAGCAGCTACCCACCGCTAGGGTCGAGCTCCTACAATGAGCAGTTCTTC,CASSYPPLGSSSYNEQFF
TRBV24-1,TRBD2,TRBJ2-3,-,TGTGCCACCAGCTCGGGGGAGACTAGCGGGGGGGCATCAGATACGCAGTATTTT,CATSSGETSGGASDTQYF
TRBV4-3,-,TRBJ2-1,-,TGCGCCAGCAGCCAAGACCCAGGGGGGGGCAATGAGCAGTTCTTC,CASSQDPGGGNEQFF
TRBV6-5,-,TRBJ2-5,few,TGTGCCAGCAGTTACACATTAAGGCCGGGGGAGACCCAGTACTTC,CASSYTLRPGETQYF
TRBV19,-,TRBJ1-2,-,TGTGCCAGTAGTATCGCGACAGGCCCTTCCAACTATGGCTACACCTTC,CASSIATGPSNYGYTF
TRBV7-3,-,TRBJ1-3,-,TGTGCCAGCAGCCTTATCACTGGAAACACCATATATTTT,CASSLITGNTIYF
TRBV2,-,TRBJ2-1,-,TGTGCCAGCAGTGACTTCCAACTCTACAATGAGCAGTTCTTC,CASSDFQLYNEQFF
TRBV7-6,TRBD1,TRBJ2-5,many,TGTGCCAGCAGCTGGACAGGGGGCGGGGAGACCCAGTACTTC,CASSWTGGGETQYF
TRBV20-1,TRBD1,TRBJ1-3,-,TGCAGTGCAAAAACAGGGGGCGCGGAAAACACCATATATTTT,CSAKTGGAENTIYF
TRBV7-8,TRBD2,TRBJ2-7,many,TGTGCCAGCAGCTCTTCGGGAGGGGGTATCGAGCAGTACTTC,CASSSSGGGIEQYF
TRBV7-9,-,TRBJ1-2,many,TGTGCCAGCAGCAGGGACTTAAATGGCTACACCTTC,CASSRDLNGYTF
TRBV27,-,TRBJ1-1,-,TGTGCCAGTGCGGGGGGAATGAACACTGAAGCTTTCTTT,CASAGGMNTEAFF
TRBV7-2,TRBD2,TRBJ2-3,-,TGTGCCAGCAGCTTGGGCCCGGGGGGGGGCGAGAGCACAGATACGCAGTATTTT,CASSLGPGGGESTDTQYF